This T cell receptor beta chain was recovered during a study of cytomegalovirus exposure and HLA in healthy donors. Study-wide results and caveats: A later analysis reported that several of the most significant clusters appeared to be linked to common viral pathogens, among them Epstein-Barr virus. When a later analysis compared HLA-associated TCR beta chains with equally common others, the HLA-associated chains turned out to be more clonally expanded and to have lower generation probabilities.

This PCR relied on a set of 60 Vbeta primers and 13 Jbeta primers. Original analysis: Roughly 80 million unique TCR beta chains, roughly 11 million of them shared, were counted by a later analysis. Repertoires were generated with immunoSEQ multiplex PCR, while TCRdb's copy carries only in-frame clones and drops some. The D gene and trimming were derived from the DNA, and the V and J assignments and clone size from that table. The sample lists roughly 150,000 clones, 9.7% occurring once. After removal of 6 bases from V and 6 bases from J, the junction contained 13 bases not matched to a gene. The germline gives CDR1 LNHDA, CDR2 SQIVND (reference sequence). The CDR3 runs 15 residues. The table lists this clone with a few counts. Its antigen is not identified.

Sequenced sample: PBMCs. The rearrangement joins TRBV19 to TRBJ1-2, with TRBD1 matching over 7 bases. This TCR derives from a man aged 45-65 years in good health and CMV-seronegative. The CDR3, as DNA: TGTGCCAGTAGGCAAACAGGGGAATTGTATCATGGCTACACCTTC. It encodes CASRQTGELYHGYTF.